These 25 T cell receptor beta chains were sequenced from one sample in a study of blood T cell repertoires in COVID-19. Generated by immunoSEQ multiplex PCR, the TCRdb table keeps only in-frame clones and is missing some. The sample lists about 78,000 clones, 80% to 95% seen once, with approximately 0.98% in the top ten. Source material: peripheral blood. The receptors stem from a woman aged 45-65 years in a cohort sampled during active COVID-19.

CDR3 in amino acids: CASGSDLEEKLFF. CDR3 DNA: TGCGCCAGCGGCTCCGACTTGGAGGAAAAACTGTTTTTT. The chain recombines TRBV5-1 with TRBJ1-4; D is unresolved. The V end was cut by 7 bases, the J end by 8 bases, with 15 bases between. CDR1 SGHRS and CDR2 YFSETQ come from the germline V gene. The CDR3 runs to 13 residues.

The V call is TRBV11-2, the J call TRBJ1-3; possibly TRBD1 for D (5 bases). V lost 0 bases to trimming and J lost 2 bases, with 8 bases between them. From germline, CDR1 is SGHAT and CDR2 FQNNGV. The CDR3 has 15 residues. The CDR3 DNA reads as TGTGCCAGCAGCTTAGAAAGGGGAACTGGAAACACCATATATTTT. Translation gives CASSLERGTGNTIYF.

V gene TRBV19 combines with J gene TRBJ2-3; D possibly corresponds to TRBD1 (7 bases). V was clipped by 6 bases and J by 4 bases, with 17 bases between them. The germline CDR1 and CDR2 sequences are LNHDA and SQIVND (reference sequence). The CDR3 totals 15 residues. The CDR3: CASSPPTRGPDTQYF. CDR3 nucleotides: TGTGCCAGTAGCCCGCCGACTAGGGGGCCAGATACGCAGTATTTT.

J is TRBJ2-2 and V is TRBV18; D might be TRBD2 (5 bases). Germline CDR1 is KGHSH and CDR2 is LQKENI. There are 16 residues in the CDR3. The V and J ends lost 2 bases and 3 bases respectively, with 13 bases between them. CDR3 sequence reads: CASSPAAEGYTGELFF. DNA of the CDR3: TGTGCCAGCTCACCAGCGGCAGAGGGTTACACCGGGGAGCTGTTTTTT.

This clone appeared a single time. The chain combines TRBV19 with TRBJ2-2; 7 bases map to TRBD2. V shed 3 bases, J shed 2 bases, and the junction held 9 bases outside the gene matches. The CDR3 has 17 residues. The germline gives CDR1 LNHDA, CDR2 SQIVND (reference sequence). The CDR3 DNA reads TGTGCCAGTAGTATGGTAGGGAGGGGCCTCAACACCGGGGAGCTGTTTTTT. Translated, it gives CASSMVGRGLNTGELFF.

The CDR3 spells CASSLRRLNTEAFF. The CDR3, as DNA: TGTGCCAGCAGTTTAAGGAGGTTGAACACTGAAGCTTTCTTT. This sequence joins TRBV28 and TRBJ1-1; the D is unclear. V shed 2 bases and J shed 0 bases, with 7 bases lying between them. The CDR3 consists of 14 residues. CDR1 is MDHEN, CDR2 SYDVKM, per germline.

The chain employs TRBV29-1 and TRBJ1-1; 8 positions match TRBD1. J lost 1 base, V lost 3 bases, and 7 bases had no gene match. The CDR3 runs to 15 residues. Germline-derived CDR1 and CDR2 are SQVTM and ANQGSEA. The CDR3 is CSVEAGGIGNTEAFF. In DNA, the CDR3 is TGCAGCGTTGAGGCAGGGGGCATCGGGAACACTGAAGCTTTCTTT. The whole variable domain, remainder taken from reference TRBV29-1 and TRBJ1-1, is SAVISQKPSRDICQRGTSLTIQCQVDSQVTMMFWYRQQPGQSLTLIATANQGSEATYESGFVIDKFPISRPNLTFSTLTVSNMSPEDSSIYLCSVEAGGIGNTEAFFGQGTRLTVV.

The chain uses TRBV7-9 and TRBJ2-7; TRBD2 matches at 7 bases. V lost 5 bases and J lost 2; bases outside the gene matches: 9. Germline V gene lookup returns CDR1 SEHNR and CDR2 FQNEAQ (reference sequence). The CDR3 runs 15 residues. The CDR3 bases are TGTGCCAGCAGCAATATAGCGGGTAGAACCTACGAGCAGTACTTC. Protein sequence: CASSNIAGRTYEQYF.

This clone was detected only a few times. The CDR3 protein is CASSMDGDNSPLHF. The CDR3, as DNA: TGTGCCAGCAGCATGGACGGGGATAATTCACCCCTCCACTTT. The genes are TRBV28 and TRBJ1-6; D is ambiguous. Per germline, CDR1 MDHEN and CDR2 SYDVKM. CDR3 length equals 14 residues. Trimming cost V 6 bases and J 5 bases, with 11 bases left between them.

The rearrangement uses TRBV3-1 (or the pseudogene TRBV3-2) and TRBJ1-1; no firm D call. The V end lost 4 bases, the J end lost 4 bases, and 7 bases lay between the germline ends. Per germline, CDR1 LGHDT and CDR2 YNNKEL (reference sequence). The CDR3 is 12 residues long. The CDR3 DNA reads as TGTGCCAGCAGCCTAGCCTTCACTGAAGCTTTCTTT. This sequence encodes CASSLAFTEAFF.

The rearrangement links TRBV27 to TRBJ1-3; D remains ambiguous. The V gene's germline CDR1 is MNHEY and CDR2 SMNVEV (reference sequence). The CDR3 consists of 13 residues. V gave up 7 bases and J gave up 5 bases, with 12 bases separating them. The DNA for the CDR3 is TGTGCCAGCATCCTTCTCTCCCGAAACACCATATATTTT. Its protein product is CASILLSRNTIYF.

V usage is TRBV9 and J usage is TRBJ1-5, with D uncertain. V was trimmed by 0 bases and J by 7 bases, leaving 8 bases between them. CDR1 and CDR2 from the germline V gene are SGDLS and YYNGEE. This CDR3 contains 13 residues. CDR3 in DNA: TGTGCCAGCAGCGTAGATACCGGGCAGCCCCAGCATTTT. Its translation: CASSVDTGQPQHF.

This chain uses TRBV4-2 with TRBJ2-1; 8 bases map to TRBD2. Germline lookup yields CDR1 LGHNA and CDR2 YNFKEQ. CDR3 length: 18 residues. V gave up 0 bases and J gave up 6 bases; unmatched junction bases: 13. The CDR3 coding sequence is TGTGCCAGCAGCCAAGAGGCAGCAGGGTTAGGACTAGCCAATGAGCAGTTCTTC. Its protein product is CASSQEAAGLGLANEQFF.

As DNA, the CDR3 is TGTGCCAGCAGGGACAGTAAAAGTGGAAACACCATATATTTT. This gives the protein CASRDSKSGNTIYF. The chain is built from TRBV28 and TRBJ1-3; D is possibly TRBD1 (6 bases). Germline V gene lookup returns CDR1 MDHEN and CDR2 SYDVKM. CDR3 length equals 14 residues. V lost 6 bases to trimming and J lost 3 bases, with 12 bases between them. Complete variable domain (other parts from reference TRBV28 and TRBJ1-3): DVKVTQSSRYLVKRTGEKVFLECVQDMDHENMFWYRQDPGLGLRLIYFSYDVKMKEKGDIPEGYSVSREKKERFSLILESASTNQTSMYLCASRDSKSGNTIYFGEGSWLTVV.

The chain is built from TRBV3-1 (or the pseudogene TRBV3-2) and TRBJ1-1; TRBD1 is a possible D gene (5 bases). The CDR3 is made up of 14 amino acids. Germline lookup yields CDR1 LGHDT and CDR2 YNNKEL (reference sequence). V dropped 0 bases and J dropped 4 bases, with 9 bases sitting between them. Written as DNA, the CDR3 is TGTGCCAGCAGCCAAGATCAGGGATCCACTGAAGCTTTCTTT. This gives the protein CASSQDQGSTEAFF.

This clone showed up just once. This chain links TRBV27 with TRBJ2-7; tentative D call: TRBD1 (6 bases). Trimming pared 4 bases from V and 0 bases from J, leaving 16 bases between. The CDR3 loop spans 16 amino acids. Germline CDR1 reads MNHEY; CDR2 reads SMNVEV (reference sequence). The CDR3 DNA follows: TGTGCCAGCAGTTCCACCCAAGGGGGAACCTCCTACGAGCAGTACTTC. It codes for CASSSTQGGTSYEQYF.

The rearrangement links TRBV7-2 to TRBJ2-2; a weak D match, TRBD1 (6 bases). The CDR3 is 15 residues long. Trimming left V 5 bases short and J 4 bases short, with 14 bases between. Germline V gene sequence: CDR1 SGHTA, CDR2 FQGNSA. The DNA of the CDR3 is TGTGCCAGCAGCCCACAGGGTTGGGGCACCGGGGAGCTGTTTTTT. Amino acids: CASSPQGWGTGELFF.

The J gene is TRBJ2-1, the V gene TRBV5-1, with 8 bases matching TRBD2. Germline trimming cut 4 bases from V and 8 bases from J; bases unmatched to any gene: 11. Per the germline V gene, CDR1 is SGHRS and CDR2 is YFSETQ. There are 15 residues in the CDR3. This chain's CDR3 is CASSRQRESLDEQFF. CDR3 nucleotide sequence: TGCGCCAGCAGCCGCCAGCGGGAGTCATTGGATGAGCAGTTCTTC.

Worth noting for this clone: This specimen includes other DNA sequences encoding the same CDR3. This chain links TRBV28 with TRBJ2-7; TRBD2 aligns across 10 bases. V trimming: 3 bases; J trimming: 7 bases; junction bases outside the gene matches: 6. The germline V gene encodes CDR1 MDHEN and CDR2 SYDVKM. This CDR3 is 14 amino acids long. CDR3 region: CASSLASGRGEQYF. CDR3 nucleotides: TGTGCCAGCAGTTTGGCTAGCGGGAGAGGTGAGCAGTACTTC.

V is TRBV2 and J is TRBJ1-2, with D possibly being TRBD1 (5 bases). CDR1 SNHLY and CDR2 FYNNEI come from the germline V gene. The CDR3 is made up of 14 amino acids. The germline V and J ends were trimmed by 1 base and 7 bases, with 13 bases remaining between them. The CDR3 here is CASSEGQGMPGYTF. CDR3 nucleotide sequence: TGTGCCAGCAGTGAAGGGCAGGGAATGCCTGGCTACACCTTC.

This chain connects TRBV6-5 to TRBJ1-1, with D possibly matching TRBD1 (5 bases). The CDR3 has 15 residues. Trimming shortened V by 2 bases and J by 9 bases, and 19 bases separated the two germline ends. Germline V gene data show CDR1 as MNHEY and CDR2 as SVGAGI. The CDR3 DNA reads TGTGCCAGCAGTTACCCCCGTACGGGGGGAGCCAAAGCTTTCTTT. Translation: CASSYPRTGGAKAFF.

The V and J genes are TRBV5-1 and TRBJ1-4; D call uncertain. Trimming cost V 4 bases and J 4 bases, with 14 bases left between them. CDR3 length: 15 amino acids. The germline V gene has CDR1 SGHRS and CDR2 YFSETQ. CDR3 DNA: TGCGCCAGCAGCCCCGACGGTCGCGGTAATGAAAAACTGTTTTTT. Its protein is CASSPDGRGNEKLFF.

The V gene is TRBV19, the J gene TRBJ2-1; TRBD2 matches 7 bases. This CDR3 comprises 13 residues. With V trimmed by 7 bases and J by 2 bases, 2 bases remained unmatched. Per germline, CDR1 LNHDA and CDR2 SQIVND (reference sequence). CDR3 bases: TGTGCCAGTACCGGGACTACCTACAATGAGCAGTTCTTC. Translating gives CASTGTTYNEQFF.

The V call is TRBV19, the J call TRBJ1-5, with TRBD1 as a possible D gene (5 bases). The CDR3 covers 13 residues. Per the germline V gene, CDR1 is LNHDA and CDR2 is SQIVND (reference sequence). Trimming took off 5 bases at V and 6 bases at J, with 11 bases between the two ends. The CDR3 coding sequence is TGTGCCAGTAGTTTGGGGCTGGGTCAGCCCCAGCATTTT. The encoded protein is CASSLGLGQPQHF.

The V gene is TRBV27, the J gene TRBJ1-2; D is perhaps TRBD1 (6 bases). The germline gives CDR1 MNHEY, CDR2 SMNVEV (reference sequence). The length of the CDR3 is 15 residues. Trimming took off 3 bases at V and 4 bases at J, with 15 bases between the two ends. CDR3 loop: CASSFLSGAVYGYTF. The CDR3 nucleotides are TGTGCCAGCAGTTTTCTATCAGGGGCCGTCTATGGCTACACCTTC.